This paragraph covers one T cell receptor beta chain sequence. The antigen is unknown. These data are taken from a study of cytomegalovirus exposure and HLA in healthy donors. Despite likely unrecorded immune exposures, the donors were nominally healthy at the time of sampling. Germline-derived CDR1 and CDR2 are SQVTM and ANQGSEA. The CDR3 spans 14 residues. 13 Jbeta primers and 60 Vbeta primers were used for the PCR. Clones were read by immunoSEQ multiplex PCR, and TCRdb kept only the in-frame ones, dropping some. The table lists 130,000 or so clones, approximately 78% of them singletons. Study-level results: Indistinguishable V segments such as TRBV6-2 and TRBV6-3 were excluded. Researchers reported that three CMV-associated chains were confirmed in vitro as CMV antigen-specific. Later analysis identified a missense DCLRE1C variant that was linked to TCR beta V- and J-gene trimming.

The chain employs TRBV29-1 and TRBJ2-5, with TRBD2 matching 9 bases. Sequenced input: PBMCs. The TCR originated in a man aged 18 to 29 in good health and CMV-seropositive. DNA for the CDR3: TGCAGTGTAATCTTGGCGGGAGGGTCCTTGGAGCAGTACTTC. It translates to CSVILAGGSLEQYF.